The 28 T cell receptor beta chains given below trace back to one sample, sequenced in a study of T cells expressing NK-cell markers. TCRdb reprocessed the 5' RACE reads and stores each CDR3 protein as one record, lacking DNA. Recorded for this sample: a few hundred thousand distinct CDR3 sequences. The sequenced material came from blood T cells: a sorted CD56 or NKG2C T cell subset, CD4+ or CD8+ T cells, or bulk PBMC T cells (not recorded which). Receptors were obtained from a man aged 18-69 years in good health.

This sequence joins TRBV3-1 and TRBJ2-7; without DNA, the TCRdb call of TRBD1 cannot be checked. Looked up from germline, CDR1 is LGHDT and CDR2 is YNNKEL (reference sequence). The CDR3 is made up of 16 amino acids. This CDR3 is CASSQGGYRVSYEQYF.

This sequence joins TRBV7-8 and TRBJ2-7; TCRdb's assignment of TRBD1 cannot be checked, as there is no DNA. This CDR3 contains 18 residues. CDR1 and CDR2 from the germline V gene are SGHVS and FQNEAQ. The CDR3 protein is CASSTRARVPGKPYEQYF.

The CDR3 reads CASSLGSGINTDTQYF. V gene TRBV11-2 combines with J gene TRBJ2-3; checking the TCRdb D call of TRBD1 is not possible without DNA. Germline lookup yields CDR1 SGHAT and CDR2 FQNNGV. The CDR3 runs to 16 residues. Complete variable domain (other parts from reference TRBV11-2 and TRBJ2-3): EAGVAQSPRYKIIEKRQSVAFWCNPISGHATLYWYQQILGQGPKLLIQFQNNGVVDDSQLPKDRFSAERLKGVDSTLKIQPAKLEDSAVYLCASSLGSGINTDTQYFGPGTRLTVL.

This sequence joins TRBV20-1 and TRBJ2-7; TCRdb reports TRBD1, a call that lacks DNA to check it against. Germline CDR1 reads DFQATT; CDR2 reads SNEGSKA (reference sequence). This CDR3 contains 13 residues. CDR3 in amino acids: CSAGRDRGYEQYF.

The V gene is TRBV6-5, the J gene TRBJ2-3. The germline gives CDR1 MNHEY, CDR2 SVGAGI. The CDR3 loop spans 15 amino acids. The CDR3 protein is CASSSPVARTDTQYF.

This CDR3 reads CSAGIRDRNTEAFF. This chain joins TRBV20-1 and TRBJ1-1; absent DNA, TCRdb's TRBD1 call cannot be checked. Germline V gene data show CDR1 as DFQATT and CDR2 as SNEGSKA (reference sequence). The CDR3 spans 14 residues.

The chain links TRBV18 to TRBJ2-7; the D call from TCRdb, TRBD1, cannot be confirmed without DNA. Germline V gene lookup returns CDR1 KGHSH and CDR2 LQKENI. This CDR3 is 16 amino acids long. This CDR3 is CASSPKRDRRSYEQYF.

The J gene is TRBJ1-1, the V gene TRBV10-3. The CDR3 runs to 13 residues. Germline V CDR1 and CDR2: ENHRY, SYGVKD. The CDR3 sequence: CAISGQLGTEAFF.

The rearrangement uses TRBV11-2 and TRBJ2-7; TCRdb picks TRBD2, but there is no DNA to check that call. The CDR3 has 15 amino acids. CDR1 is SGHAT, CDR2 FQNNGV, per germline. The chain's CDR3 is CASREGVGNSYEQYF.

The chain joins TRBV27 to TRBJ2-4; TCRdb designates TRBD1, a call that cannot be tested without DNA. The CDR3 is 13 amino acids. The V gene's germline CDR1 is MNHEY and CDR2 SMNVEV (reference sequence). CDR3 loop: CASQGTAKNIQYF.

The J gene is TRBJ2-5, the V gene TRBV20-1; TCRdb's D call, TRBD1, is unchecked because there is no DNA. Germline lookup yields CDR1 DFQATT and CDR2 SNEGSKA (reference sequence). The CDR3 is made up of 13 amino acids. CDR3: CSAGGSLHKTQYF.

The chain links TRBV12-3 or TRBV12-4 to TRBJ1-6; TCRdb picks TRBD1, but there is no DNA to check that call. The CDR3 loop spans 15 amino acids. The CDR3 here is CASSLSPTGRSPLHF.

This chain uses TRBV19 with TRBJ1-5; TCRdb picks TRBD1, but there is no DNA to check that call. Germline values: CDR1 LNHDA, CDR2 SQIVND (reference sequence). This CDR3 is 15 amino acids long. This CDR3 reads CASNAVRGENQPQHF.

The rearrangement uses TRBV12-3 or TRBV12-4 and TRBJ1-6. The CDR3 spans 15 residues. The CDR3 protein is CASLKNQAYNSPLHF.

The CDR3 sequence is CASRGGLNTEAFF. The chain is built from TRBV7-2 and TRBJ1-1; no DNA is available, so the TRBD1 call from TCRdb remains unchecked. CDR1 is SGHTA, CDR2 FQGNSA, per germline. This CDR3 is 13 amino acids long.

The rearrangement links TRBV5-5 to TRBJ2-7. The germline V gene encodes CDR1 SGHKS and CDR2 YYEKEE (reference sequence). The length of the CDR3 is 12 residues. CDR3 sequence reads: CASSRNMPEQYF.

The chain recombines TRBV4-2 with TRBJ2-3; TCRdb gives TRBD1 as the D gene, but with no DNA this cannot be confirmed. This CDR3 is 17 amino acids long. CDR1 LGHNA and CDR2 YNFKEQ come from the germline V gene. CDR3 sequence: CASTPQARQGITDTQYF.

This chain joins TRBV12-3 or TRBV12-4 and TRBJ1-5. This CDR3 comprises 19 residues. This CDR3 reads CASSRSDGPRTRSNQPQHF.

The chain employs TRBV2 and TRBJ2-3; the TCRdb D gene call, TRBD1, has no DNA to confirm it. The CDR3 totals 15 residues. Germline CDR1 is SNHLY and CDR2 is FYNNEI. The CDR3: CASSAGGLGTDTQYF.

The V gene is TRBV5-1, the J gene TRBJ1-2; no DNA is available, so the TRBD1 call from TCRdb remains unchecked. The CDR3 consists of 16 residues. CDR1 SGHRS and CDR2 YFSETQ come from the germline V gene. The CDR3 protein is CASSPDGQGRPYGYTF.

This CDR3 is CSARVLRAYEQYF. The chain carries TRBV20-1 and TRBJ2-7. The CDR3 spans 13 residues. Germline lookup yields CDR1 DFQATT and CDR2 SNEGSKA (reference sequence).

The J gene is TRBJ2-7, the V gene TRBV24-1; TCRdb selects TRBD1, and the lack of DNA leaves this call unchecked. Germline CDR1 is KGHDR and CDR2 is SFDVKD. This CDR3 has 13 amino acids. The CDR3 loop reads CATEDSNSYEQYF.

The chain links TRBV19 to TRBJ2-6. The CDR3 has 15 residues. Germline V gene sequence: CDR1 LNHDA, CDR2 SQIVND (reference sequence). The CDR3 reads CASSIKKSGANVLTF. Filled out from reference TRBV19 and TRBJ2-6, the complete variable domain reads DGGITQSPKYLFRKEGQNVTLSCEQNLNHDAMYWYRQDPGQGLRLIYYSQIVNDFQKGDIAEGYSVSREKKESFPLTVTSAQKNPTAFYLCASSIKKSGANVLTFGAGSRLTVL.

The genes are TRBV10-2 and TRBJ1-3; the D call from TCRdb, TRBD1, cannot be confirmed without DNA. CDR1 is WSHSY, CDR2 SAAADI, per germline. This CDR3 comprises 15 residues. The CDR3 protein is CASNPGRVSGNTIYF.

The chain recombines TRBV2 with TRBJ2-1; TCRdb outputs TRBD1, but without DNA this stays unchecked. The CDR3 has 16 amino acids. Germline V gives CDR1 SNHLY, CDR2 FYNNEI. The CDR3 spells CASSGGTHSSYNEQFF. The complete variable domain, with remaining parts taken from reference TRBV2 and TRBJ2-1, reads EPEVTQTPSHQVTQMGQEVILRCVPISNHLYFYWYRQILGQKVEFLVSFYNNEISEKSEIFDDQFSVERPDGSNFTLKIRSTKLEDSAMYFCASSGGTHSSYNEQFFGPGTRLTVL.

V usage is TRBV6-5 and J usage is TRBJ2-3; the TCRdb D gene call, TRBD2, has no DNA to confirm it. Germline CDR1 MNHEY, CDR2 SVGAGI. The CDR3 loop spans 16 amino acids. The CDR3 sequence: CASSYKSGASTDTQYF.

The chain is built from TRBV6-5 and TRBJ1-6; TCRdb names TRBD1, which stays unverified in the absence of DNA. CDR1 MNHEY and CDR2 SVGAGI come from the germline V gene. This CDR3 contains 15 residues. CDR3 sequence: CASSYSSRGGSPLHF.

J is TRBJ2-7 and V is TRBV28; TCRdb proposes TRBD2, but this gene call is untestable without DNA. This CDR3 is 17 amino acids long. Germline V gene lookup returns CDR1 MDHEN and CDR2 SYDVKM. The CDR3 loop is CASSSFGSSGSSYEQYF.